This record concerns one TCR beta chain sequence. No antigen is known for it. The CDR3 runs to 14 residues. CDR1 is LNHNV, CDR2 YYDKDF, per germline (reference sequence). The authors ran two nested PCRs of approximately 17 and 9 cycles on TCRalpha and TCRbeta cDNA. TCRdb re-called the 5' RACE reads; one entry per CDR3 protein, DNA not given. Its table records approximately 160,000 distinct CDR3 sequences. Blood, approximately 2.3 ml, was drawn per donor. The data belong to a study of monozygotic twins with inflammatory bowel disease. Points from the study as a whole: Nothing supported a single strong signal or clonotype that was associated with IBD. Especially with disease activity, IBD patients had fewer clonotypes in common with others than healthy twins did.

The chain joins TRBV15 to TRBJ2-7. What was sequenced was blood. This clonotype was sampled from a human donor with ulcerative colitis or Crohn's disease, or a healthy co-twin of an affected twin (not recorded which). CDR3 sequence reads: CATSREATSYEQYF.